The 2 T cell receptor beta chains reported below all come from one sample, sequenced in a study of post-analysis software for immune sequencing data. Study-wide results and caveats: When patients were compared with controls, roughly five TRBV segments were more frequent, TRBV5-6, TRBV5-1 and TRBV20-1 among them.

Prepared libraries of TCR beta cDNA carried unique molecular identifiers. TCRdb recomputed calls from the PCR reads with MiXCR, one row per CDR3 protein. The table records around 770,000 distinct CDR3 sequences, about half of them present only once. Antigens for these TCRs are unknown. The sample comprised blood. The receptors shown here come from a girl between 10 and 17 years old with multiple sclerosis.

The CDR3 protein is CASSYTRGQLYGYTF. The CDR3 DNA reads as TGTGCCAGCAGTTACACGAGGGGACAGCTATATGGCTACACCTTC. The rearrangement uses TRBV6-6 and TRBJ1-2; 7 nucleotides agree with TRBD1. The J segment lost 5 bases and the V segment lost 2 bases, leaving 8 bases of the junction unmatched. The length of the CDR3 is 15 residues. Germline lookup yields CDR1 MNHNY and CDR2 SVGAGI (reference sequence).

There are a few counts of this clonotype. The CDR3: CASSYSTRDNEQFF. DNA for the CDR3: TGTGCCAGCAGTTACTCCACCAGAGACAATGAGCAGTTCTTC. The gene calls are TRBV6-2 or TRBV6-3 and TRBJ2-1; D is ambiguous. The germline V gene has CDR1 MNHEY and CDR2 SVGEGT. The CDR3 totals 14 residues. Between the trimmed V and J ends, which lost 0 bases and 5 bases, there was a span of 8 bases.